Sequencing of this T cell receptor beta chain was carried out in a study of blood T cell repertoires in COVID-19. Data came from immunoSEQ multiplex PCR; TCRdb stores just in-frame clones and leaves some out. The sample yields over 150,000 clones, 80% to 90% seen once. This receptor was identified in a man in his forties or fifties with active or convalescent COVID-19. The sequenced sample was peripheral blood.

The CDR3 nucleotides are TGTGCCAGCAGCCTCCTACGGGGAGGGGAAGAAAAACTGTTTTTT. It is translated as CASSLLRGGEEKLFF. The chain joins TRBV3-1 (or the pseudogene TRBV3-2) to TRBJ1-4; TRBD1 is a possible D gene (5 bases). CDR1 is LGHDT, CDR2 YNNKEL, per germline (reference sequence). The CDR3 is 15 amino acids. Trimming took 4 bases from V and 8 from J, leaving 17 bases between them.